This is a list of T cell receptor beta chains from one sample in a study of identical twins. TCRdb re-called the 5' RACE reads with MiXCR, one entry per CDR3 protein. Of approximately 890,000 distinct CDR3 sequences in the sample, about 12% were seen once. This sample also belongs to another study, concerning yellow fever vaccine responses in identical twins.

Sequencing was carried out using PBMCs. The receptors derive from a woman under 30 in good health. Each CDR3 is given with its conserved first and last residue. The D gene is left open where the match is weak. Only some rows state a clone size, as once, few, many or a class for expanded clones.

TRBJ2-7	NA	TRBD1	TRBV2	TGTGCCAGCAGTCGACAGGGGGTCGCCTACGAGCAGTACTTC	CASSRQGVAYEQYF
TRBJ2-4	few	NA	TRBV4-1	TGCGCCAGCAGCCAAGAGGGACTCGGAGCAGACATTCAGTACTTC	CASSQEGLGADIQYF
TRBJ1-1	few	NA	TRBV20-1	TGCAGTGCTAGAGGTAGAATTCCGGGGGACACTGAAGCTTTCTTT	CSARGRIPGDTEAFF
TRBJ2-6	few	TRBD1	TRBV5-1	TGCGCCAGCAGCTTGAGTTGGCAGGGGGCACTCCGGTCTGGGGCCAACGTCCTGACTTTC	CASSLSWQGALRSGANVLTF
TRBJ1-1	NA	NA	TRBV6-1	TGTGCCAGCAGGGAGACACTGAACACTGAAGCTTTCTTT	CASRETLNTEAFF
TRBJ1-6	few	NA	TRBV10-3	TGTGCCATCAGTGAGTCGATGGGGGATGGTTCACCCCTCCACTTT	CAISESMGDGSPLHF
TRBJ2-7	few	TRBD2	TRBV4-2	TGTGCCAGCAGCCAAAAGTCCAGCGGGGAAGCCTACGAGCAGTACTTC	CASSQKSSGEAYEQYF
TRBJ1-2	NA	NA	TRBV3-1	TGTGCCAGCAGCCAGGGGGCCACTAACTATGGCTACACCTTC	CASSQGATNYGYTF
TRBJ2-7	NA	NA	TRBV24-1	TGTGCCACCAGTGATCCGGGGGAGTACGAGCAGTACTTC	CATSDPGEYEQYF
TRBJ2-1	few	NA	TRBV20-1	TGCAGTGCTAGATCTTCAGGGCATGAGCAGTTCTTC	CSARSSGHEQFF
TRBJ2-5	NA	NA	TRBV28	TGTGCCAGCAGTCCACCGGGGACCGTAGGAAATACCCAGAACTTC	CASSPPGTVGNTQNF
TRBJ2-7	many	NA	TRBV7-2	TGTGCCAGCAGCCCAACGAGTCCCTGGCTAGACTACGAGCAGTACTTC	CASSPTSPWLDYEQYF
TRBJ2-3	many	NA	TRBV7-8	TGTGCCAGCAGCCCATACAGGGTAGGCACAGATACGCAGTATTTT	CASSPYRVGTDTQYF
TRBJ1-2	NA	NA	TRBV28	TGTGCCAGCAGTTTGACACTTGGTAACGGATACTTC	CASSLTLGNGYF
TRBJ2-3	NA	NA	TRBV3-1	TGTGCCAGCAGCCAATTGGGCCGAGGGGCGACAGATGCGCAGTATTTT	CASSQLGRGATDAQYF
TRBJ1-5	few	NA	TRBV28	TGTGCCAGCACAACGCAAGGGACTTTCAATCAGCCCCAGCATTTT	CASTTQGTFNQPQHF
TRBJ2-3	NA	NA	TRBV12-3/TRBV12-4	TGTGCCAGCAGGCCCTCCTGGGCAGCAATCACAGATACGCAGTATTTT	CASRPSWAAITDTQYF
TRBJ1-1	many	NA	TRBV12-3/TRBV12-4	TGTGCCAGCAGTCGATTGGGGACACAGGTCATGAACACTGAAGCTTTCTTT	CASSRLGTQVMNTEAFF
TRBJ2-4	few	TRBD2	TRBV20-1	TGCAGTGCTAGAGAAGGGACTAGCGTAAAAAACATTCAGTACTTC	CSAREGTSVKNIQYF
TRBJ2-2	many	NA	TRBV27	TGTGCCAGCAGTTTTCTCGGCAAGACCGGGGAGCTGTTTTTT	CASSFLGKTGELFF
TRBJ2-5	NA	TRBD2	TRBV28	TGTGCCAGCAGTTTATTGGGTAATAGCGGGAGAGAGACCCAGTACTTC	CASSLLGNSGRETQYF
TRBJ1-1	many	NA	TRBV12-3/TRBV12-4	TGTGCCAGCAGATCGCCTGGGGGGGCGCGTGAAGCTTTCTTT	CASRSPGGAREAFF
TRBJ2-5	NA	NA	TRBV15	TGTGCCACCAGCAGAGATCGGGCCCCGACCGCGGAGACCCAGTACTTC	CATSRDRAPTAETQYF
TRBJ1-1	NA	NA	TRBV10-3	TGTGCCACGGGAACCGGGACATCTGGGAACACTGAAGCTTTCTTT	CATGTGTSGNTEAFF
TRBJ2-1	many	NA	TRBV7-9	TGTGCCAGCAGCCTAGGGGGGTTCGATGAGCAGTTCTTC	CASSLGGFDEQFF
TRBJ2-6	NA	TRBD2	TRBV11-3	TGTGCCAGCAGCCCTCCTAGCGGGAGGCCTGGGGCCAACGTCCTGACTTTC	CASSPPSGRPGANVLTF
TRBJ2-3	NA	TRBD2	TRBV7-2	TGTGCCAGCACTGATCGTGAGTCTAGCGGGAGCGTTACGCAGTATTTT	CASTDRESSGSVTQYF
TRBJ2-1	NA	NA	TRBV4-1	TGCGCCAGCAGCCAAGAAGCGACTACCTACAATGAGCAGTTCTTC	CASSQEATTYNEQFF
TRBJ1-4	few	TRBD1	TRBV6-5	TGTGCCAGCAGTTACTCAGTGACAGGGGATGAAAAACTGTTTTTT	CASSYSVTGDEKLFF
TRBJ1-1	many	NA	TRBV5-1	TGCGCCAGCAGCTCTCCCGGACAGTTCGCGAGCACTGAAGCTTTCTTT	CASSSPGQFASTEAFF
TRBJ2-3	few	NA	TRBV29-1	TGCAGCGTTGGCCCGATGGGGACAGATACGCAGTATTTT	CSVGPMGTDTQYF
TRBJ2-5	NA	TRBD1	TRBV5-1	TGCGCCAGCAGCGACCAGACAGGGGAAGAGACCCAGTACTTC	CASSDQTGEETQYF
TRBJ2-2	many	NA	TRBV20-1	TGCAGTGCTAGAGACCCGGGACTTAACACCGGGGAGCTGTTTTTT	CSARDPGLNTGELFF
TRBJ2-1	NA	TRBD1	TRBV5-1	TGCGCCAGCAGCCACCGACAGGGCTACAATGAGCAGTTCTTC	CASSHRQGYNEQFF
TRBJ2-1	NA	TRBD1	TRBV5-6	TGTGCCAGCAGCTATGGACAGGCTTTCTACAATGAGCAGTTCTTC	CASSYGQAFYNEQFF
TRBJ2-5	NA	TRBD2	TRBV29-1	TGCAGCGTTGATAGACTAGCGGGAGGGGTGGAGACCCAGTACTTC	CSVDRLAGGVETQYF
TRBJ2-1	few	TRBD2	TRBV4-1	TGCGCCAGCAGCCATGAGCGGGGGCCAACGTGGAATGAGCAGTTCTTC	CASSHERGPTWNEQFF
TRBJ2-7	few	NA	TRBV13	TGTGCCAGCAGCTCTTCCAGGGACACCCTTACCGAGCAGTACTTC	CASSSSRDTLTEQYF
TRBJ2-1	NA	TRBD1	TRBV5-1	TGCGCCAGCAGTTTACCGGGACAGGGGAGGAATGAGCAGTTCTTC	CASSLPGQGRNEQFF
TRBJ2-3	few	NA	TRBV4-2	TGTGCCAGCAGCCAACACTCCGACGCCCGGCCATTCACAGATACGCAGTATTTT	CASSQHSDARPFTDTQYF
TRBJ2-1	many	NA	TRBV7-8	TGTGCCAGCAGTTCCCTTGGACCTTACAATGAGCAGTTCTTC	CASSSLGPYNEQFF
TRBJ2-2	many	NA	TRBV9	TGTGCCAGCAGCGTTGGGGGCACCGGGGAGCTGTTTTTT	CASSVGGTGELFF
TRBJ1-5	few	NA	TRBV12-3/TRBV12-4	TGTGCCATAGGGACAAATAGCAATCAGCCCCAGCATTTT	CAIGTNSNQPQHF
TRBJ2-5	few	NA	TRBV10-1	TGCGCCAGCAGTGCTGGAGGACCTCAAGAGACCCAGTACTTC	CASSAGGPQETQYF
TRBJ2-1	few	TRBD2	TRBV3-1	TGTGCCAGCTCCCATCTACTAGCGGGATCCGGAACCGCGGGGCAGTTCTTC	CASSHLLAGSGTAGQFF
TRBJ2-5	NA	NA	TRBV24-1	TGTGCCACCAGCGGCGCGGGTATCCAAGAGACCCAGTACTTC	CATSGAGIQETQYF
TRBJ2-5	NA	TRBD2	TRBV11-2	TGTGCCAGCAGCTTCGGGGGGACTAGCGGGAGTTCTGAGACCCAGTACTTC	CASSFGGTSGSSETQYF
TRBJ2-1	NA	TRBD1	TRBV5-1	TGCGCCAGCAGCTGGACAGGGGATGAGCAGTTCTTC	CASSWTGDEQFF
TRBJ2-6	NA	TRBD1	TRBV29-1	TGCAGCGTCGTGGGACAGGGGCTCTCTGGGGCCAACGTCCTGACTTTC	CSVVGQGLSGANVLTF
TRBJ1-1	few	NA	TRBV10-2	TGCGCCAGCAGTGAGAGAGCGAACACTGAAGCTTTCTTT	CASSERANTEAFF
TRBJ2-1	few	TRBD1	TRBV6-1	TGTGCCAGCAGGGGACAGGGGTTGCTGTTCTTC	CASRGQGLLFF
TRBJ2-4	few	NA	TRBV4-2	TGTGCCAGCAGCCAAGAGGCAACGGTAGGAAACATTCAGTACTTC	CASSQEATVGNIQYF
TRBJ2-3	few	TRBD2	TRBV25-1	TGTGCCAGCGGGAAGCGGGAGGGCCCTACAGATACGCAGTATTTT	CASGKREGPTDTQYF
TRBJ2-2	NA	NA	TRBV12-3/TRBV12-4	TGTGCCAGCAGTTTATGGAGTAAAGACGGGGAGCTGTTTTTT	CASSLWSKDGELFF
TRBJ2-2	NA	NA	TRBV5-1	TGCGCCAGCAGCCCTAAGGGGGGGAACACCGGGGAGCTGTTTTTT	CASSPKGGNTGELFF
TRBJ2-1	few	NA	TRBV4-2	TGTGCCAGCAGCCAAGATGGAGAGCAGTTCTTC	CASSQDGEQFF
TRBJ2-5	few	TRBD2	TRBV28	TGTGCCAGCAGTTTAGGGGGGGTCCTAGAGACCCAGTACTTC	CASSLGGVLETQYF
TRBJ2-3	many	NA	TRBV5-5	TGTGCCAGCAGCTTGATCCTGACTACAGATACGCAGTATTTT	CASSLILTTDTQYF